This T cell receptor (beta chain) derives from a study of beta chain features in type 1 diabetes. Notes on the study in general: Type 1 diabetes patients had TCRB CDR3s that were shorter (moderately but significantly so) in all four CD4+ subsets.

Investigators reverse transcribed all isolated RNA, so they sequenced expressed TCRB transcripts. Produced via immunoSEQ multiplex PCR; TCRdb's table is partial and in-frame only. The top ten clones hold 0.012% of a sample with a few hundred thousand clones, around 22% of them seen once. Comments on this clone: Its target is unknown.

Germline trimming cut 4 bases from V and 4 bases from J; bases unmatched to any gene: 15. The CDR3 sequence is 17 residues long. CDR1 is SGHRS, CDR2 YFSETQ, per germline. The source is a woman aged 25 to 39 with type 1 diabetes. This rearrangement joins TRBV5-1 to TRBJ2-5; 8 positions agree with TRBD2. The sample consisted of naive CD4+ T cells from blood. For the CDR3, the DNA is TGCGCCAGCAGCGAAAGTTCACTAGCGGCCCAGGGAGAGACCCAGTACTTC. Protein product: CASSESSLAAQGETQYF.